These 8 T cell receptor beta chains came from one sample sequenced in a study of cytomegalovirus exposure and HLA in healthy donors (dated by TCRdb to the late 2010s). Libraries were made using the immunoSEQ multiplex PCR assay. Drawn from immuneACCESS, this table holds only the in-frame rearrangements with V and J called that TCRdb kept. Clones are partly lost; checked studies trace under half to an unresolved V gene and leave the rest unexplained. This sample is represented by 130,000 to 150,000 clones; approximately 88% of them were singletons. The ten most abundant clones make up 3.5% to 5.5% of the sample. The material sequenced was PBMCs. The receptors derive from a man between 18 and 29 years old in good health and CMV-seropositive.

The chain employs TRBV27 and TRBJ2-7, with D tentatively TRBD2 (5 bases). The CDR3 sequence is 12 residues long. The germline V gene has CDR1 MNHEY and CDR2 SMNVEV (reference sequence). V was shortened by 5 bases and J by 2 bases, with 7 bases between the two germline ends. The CDR3 coding sequence is TGTGCCAGCAGTCCCGGGGCCTACGAGCAGTACTTC. Translation gives CASSPGAYEQYF.

The genes are TRBV4-1 and TRBJ1-1; TRBD1 might be the D (5 bases). CDR3 size: 13 residues. The V end lost 3 bases, the J end lost 5 bases, and 10 bases lay between the germline ends. The germline V gene encodes CDR1 MGHRA and CDR2 YSYEKL. The CDR3 DNA reads as TGCGCCAGCAGCCAGCAGGAGGGGACTGAAGCTTTCTTT. It codes for CASSQQEGTEAFF.

The CDR3 spells CASSLADRDGNTIYF. In DNA, the CDR3 is TGTGCCAGCAGCTTGGCCGACAGGGATGGAAACACCATATATTTT. V gene TRBV5-4 combines with J gene TRBJ1-3, with 7 bases identical to TRBD1. In germline, CDR1 is SGHNT, CDR2 YYREEE (reference sequence). V was clipped by 0 bases and J by 3 bases; unmatched bases: 3. This CDR3 has 15 amino acids.

This clone was seen only once. The J gene is TRBJ1-6, the V gene TRBV6-5; 7 nucleotides line up with TRBD1. This CDR3 is built from 14 residues. Germline values: CDR1 MNHEY, CDR2 SVGAGI. Trimming removed 6 bases from V and 2 bases from J; junction bases left unmatched: 1. DNA of the CDR3: TGTGCCAGCAGCCAGGGGGCCTATAATTCACCCCTCCACTTT. It specifies CASSQGAYNSPLHF.

The gene calls are TRBV5-1 and TRBJ2-2; D is perhaps TRBD1 (6 bases). CDR1 is SGHRS and CDR2 is YFSETQ in the germline V gene. The CDR3 runs to 12 residues. V lost 10 bases, J lost 5 bases, and 12 bases lay in between. The CDR3 sequence: CASEGETGELFF. The CDR3 DNA reads TGCGCCTCCGAGGGGGAGACCGGGGAGCTGTTTTTT. The variable domain in full, completed from reference TRBV5-1 and TRBJ2-2, reads KAGVTQTPRYLIKTRGQQVTLSCSPISGHRSVSWYQQTPGQGLQFLFEYFSETQRNKGNFPGRFSGRQFSNSRSEMNVSTLELGDSALYLCASEGETGELFFGEGSRLTVL.

This clone was observed once. The rearrangement uses TRBV5-6 and TRBJ2-2; 9 positions agree with TRBD2. Unmatched junction bases numbered 9, after V lost 2 bases and J lost 4 bases. Germline V gene lookup returns CDR1 SGHDT and CDR2 YYEEEE. CDR3 size: 17 residues. The CDR3 protein is CASSFFRGTSTTGELFF. For the CDR3, the DNA is TGTGCCAGCAGCTTCTTTAGGGGGACTAGCACCACCGGGGAGCTGTTTTTT.

The chain couples TRBV15 to TRBJ2-5, with 7 bases fitting TRBD2. The germline V gene encodes CDR1 LNHNV and CDR2 YYDKDF (reference sequence). Unmatched junction bases numbered 8, after V lost 8 bases and J lost 5 bases. The CDR3 spans 13 residues. The CDR3 is CATQGLPSETQYF. Written as DNA, the CDR3 is TGTGCCACCCAGGGACTACCAAGCGAGACCCAGTACTTC.

Here the CDR3 DNA reads TGCGCCAGCAGGAGAAGGACAGACATCTACGAGCAGTACTTC. Residues: CASRRRTDIYEQYF. This rearrangement joins TRBV5-1 to TRBJ2-7; weak D call: TRBD1 (6 bases). Trimming pared 5 bases from V and 3 bases from J, leaving 15 bases between. Germline V gene sequence: CDR1 SGHRS, CDR2 YFSETQ. The CDR3 loop spans 14 amino acids.